The present T cell receptor beta chain was sequenced within a study of T cells in Graves' hyperthyroidism and ophthalmopathy. Broader study findings: Ophthalmopathy prediction by the model preceded onset by a median approximately six months.

This clonotype was recorded at least ten times. As yet, its antigen is unknown. Amplified TCR beta CDR3 regions derived from RNA transcripts. During a first-round RT-PCR of the TCR CDR3, the HTBI primer set was used. TCRdb re-derived calls from the multiplex PCR reads in MiXCR, one entry per CDR3 protein. The sample lists around 340,000 distinct CDR3 sequences, about a sixth occurring once. V lost 7 bases and J lost 4, with 14 bases in between. Germline values: CDR1 MDHEN, CDR2 SYDVKM. The CDR3 spans 14 residues. This TCR derives from a woman aged 30 to 39 with Graves' hyperthyroidism that later progressed to Graves' ophthalmopathy. Sequencing input: blood. The chain uses TRBV28 and TRBJ2-1, with D tentatively TRBD2 (6 bases). CDR3 sequence: CASNRGGIYNEQFF. The CDR3 coding sequence is TGTGCCAGCAATCGTGGCGGGATTTACAATGAGCAGTTCTTC.